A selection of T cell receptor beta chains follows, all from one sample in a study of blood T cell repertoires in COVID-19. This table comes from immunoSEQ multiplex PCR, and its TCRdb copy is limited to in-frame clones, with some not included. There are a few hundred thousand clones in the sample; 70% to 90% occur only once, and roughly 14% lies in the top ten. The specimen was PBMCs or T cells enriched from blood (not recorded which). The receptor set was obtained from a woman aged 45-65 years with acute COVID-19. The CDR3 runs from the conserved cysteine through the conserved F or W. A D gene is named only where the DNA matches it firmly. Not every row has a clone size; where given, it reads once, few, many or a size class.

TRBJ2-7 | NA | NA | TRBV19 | TGTGCCAGTAGCGATCCACGGTTGAAATACGAGCAGTACTTC | CASSDPRLKYEQYF
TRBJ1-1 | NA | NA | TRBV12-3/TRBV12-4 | TGTGCCAGCAGTCAGATTAACACTGAAGCTTTCTTT | CASSQINTEAFF
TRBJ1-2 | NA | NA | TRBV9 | TGTGCCAGCAGCTACCAGGGCACACACGCTGGCTACACCTTC | CASSYQGTHAGYTF
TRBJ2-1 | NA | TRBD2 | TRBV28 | TGTGCCAGCAGCCCGACTCTAGCGGGAGCCCACAATGAGCAGTTCTTC | CASSPTLAGAHNEQFF
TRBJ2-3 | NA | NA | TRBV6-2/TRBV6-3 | TGTGCCAGCAGTCCAGCGGATACGCAGTATTTT | CASSPADTQYF
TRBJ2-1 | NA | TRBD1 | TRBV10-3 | TGTGCCATCAGTGGTACGACAGGGGGCGAGGAGCAGTTCTTC | CAISGTTGGEEQFF
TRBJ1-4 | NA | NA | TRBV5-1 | TGCGCCAGCAGCTCGAACAGGGACGAGCGCGAAAAACTGTTTTTT | CASSSNRDEREKLFF
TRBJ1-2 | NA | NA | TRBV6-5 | TGTGCCAGCGGCCCCGGGGAGGATGGCTACACCTTC | CASGPGEDGYTF
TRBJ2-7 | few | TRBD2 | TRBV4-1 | TGCGCCAGCAGCCCTCGGGCTAGCGGGTACGAGCAGTACTTC | CASSPRASGYEQYF
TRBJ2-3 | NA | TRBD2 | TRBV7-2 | TGTGCCAGCAGCAGAAAGACTAGCGCCAGCGGGGGTACGCAGTATTTT | CASSRKTSASGGTQYF
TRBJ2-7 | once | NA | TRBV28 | TGTGCCAGCAGTAGCCCCGGGGTACGGGGGAATTCCTACGAGCAGTACTTC | CASSSPGVRGNSYEQYF
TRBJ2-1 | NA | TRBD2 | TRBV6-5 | TGTGCCAGCAGTTACTCAACTAGCGGCTCCTACAATGAGCAGTTCTTC | CASSYSTSGSYNEQFF
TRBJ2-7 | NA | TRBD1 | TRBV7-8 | TGTGCCAGCAGCTTAACCGGACAGGGGGTCTACGAGCAGTACTTC | CASSLTGQGVYEQYF
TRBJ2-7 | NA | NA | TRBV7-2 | TGTGCCAGCAATCGAGGGACCTACGAGCAGTACTTC | CASNRGTYEQYF